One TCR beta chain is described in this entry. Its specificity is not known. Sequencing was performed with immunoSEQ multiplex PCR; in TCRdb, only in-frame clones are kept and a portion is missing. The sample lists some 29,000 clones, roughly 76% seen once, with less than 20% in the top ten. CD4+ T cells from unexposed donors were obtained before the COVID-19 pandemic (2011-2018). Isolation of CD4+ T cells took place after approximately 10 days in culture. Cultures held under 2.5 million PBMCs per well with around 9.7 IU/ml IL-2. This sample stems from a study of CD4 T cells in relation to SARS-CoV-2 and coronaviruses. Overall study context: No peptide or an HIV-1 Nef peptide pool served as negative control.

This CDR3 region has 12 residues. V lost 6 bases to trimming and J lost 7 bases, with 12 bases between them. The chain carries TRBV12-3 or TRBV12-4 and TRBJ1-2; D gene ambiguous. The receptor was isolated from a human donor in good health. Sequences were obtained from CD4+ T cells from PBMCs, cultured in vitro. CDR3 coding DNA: TGTGCCAGCAGCTTCCCTACGGCTGGCTACACCTTC. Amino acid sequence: CASSFPTAGYTF.